This TCR beta chain emerged from a study of blood T cell repertoires in COVID-19. About the research overall: COVID-19 samples, acute and convalescent, were from the United States, Italy and Spain. The analysed material was cDNA or gDNA that came from T cells, B-cell-depleted T cells, or PBMCs.

Per the study methods: Estimates of nucleated cell counts were drawn from the amplification of reference gene primers. Measured with immunoSEQ multiplex PCR; TCRdb has only the in-frame clones, and not every one. V and J calls and clone size are given by that table; D and trimming were obtained from the DNA. In the table there are approximately 90,000 clones, 80% of which are singletons. The ends were cut back, 0 bases at V and 5 bases at J, with 5 bases in the middle. Per the germline V gene, CDR1 is SGHRS and CDR2 is YFSETQ. This CDR3 is built from 12 residues. The sequencing sample was made of peripheral blood. The TCR sequence derives from a woman older than 75 with acute or convalescent COVID-19. The chain uses TRBV5-1 and TRBJ1-2; D ambiguous. In DNA form, the CDR3 reads TGCGCCAGCAGCTTGGACTATTATGGCTACACCTTC. Translation gives CASSLDYYGYTF.